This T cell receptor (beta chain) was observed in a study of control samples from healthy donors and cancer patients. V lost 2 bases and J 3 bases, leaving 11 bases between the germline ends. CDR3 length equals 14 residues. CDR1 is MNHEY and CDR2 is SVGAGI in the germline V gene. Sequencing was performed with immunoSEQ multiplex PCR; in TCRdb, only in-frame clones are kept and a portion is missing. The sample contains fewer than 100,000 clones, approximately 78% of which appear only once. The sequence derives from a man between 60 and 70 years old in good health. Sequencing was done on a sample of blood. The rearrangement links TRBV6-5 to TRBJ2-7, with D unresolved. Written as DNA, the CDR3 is TGTGCCAGCAGTTACGGTAGGGTTGTCTACGAGCAGTACTTC. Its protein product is CASSYGRVVYEQYF.